The rows below give T cell receptor beta chains drawn from one sample of a study of graft-versus-host responses after intestinal transplantation. Some clones are missing from TCRdb's copy, which holds only in-frame ones; the method was immunoSEQ multiplex PCR. The repertoire includes 99,000 or so clones, approximately 90% of them detected once, and approximately 0.07% sits in the top ten. Their antigens are not known. The source material was unstimulated CD8+ T cells sorted from spleen or lymph node cells, sampled before transplant. The origin of the receptors is a human donor who was the organ donor for an intestinal transplant. Both conserved end residues are part of each CDR3. The D gene is left open where the match is weak. Clone size appears in some rows only: once, few, many, or a class for an expanded clone.

TRBV5-1	TRBJ1-4	few	TRBD1	TGCGCCAGCAGCAAAGGGACAGGGGGTAATGAAAAACTGTTTTTT	CASSKGTGGNEKLFF
TRBV7-3	TRBJ2-7	.	.	TGTCGCCACAGGGTTAACGTTAGGAGTTACGAGCAGTACTTC	CRHRVNVRSYEQYF
TRBV16	TRBJ1-2	.	TRBD1	TGTGCCAGCAGCCAAGGGACAGGGGACGGGCCTAACTATGGCTACACCTTC	CASSQGTGDGPNYGYTF
TRBV10-3	TRBJ1-2	.	TRBD1	TGTGCCATCCACAGGGGGCTCAACTATGGCTACACCTTC	CAIHRGLNYGYTF
TRBV11-2	TRBJ1-3	.	.	TGTGCCAGCAGCTTAGATCACACCGGGGGAAACACCATATATTTT	CASSLDHTGGNTIYF
TRBV7-9	TRBJ1-2	.	.	TGTGCCAGCAGCCCCCCCGGACAGCCTTACTATGGCTACACCTTC	CASSPPGQPYYGYTF
TRBV28	TRBJ1-5	.	TRBD1	TGTGCCAGCAGTGTCTTAGGGGGCGGTCAGCCCCAGCATTTT	CASSVLGGGQPQHF
TRBV7-6	TRBJ2-1	.	.	TGTGCCAGCAGCTTAGTAGACATGAATGAGCAGTTCTTC	CASSLVDMNEQFF
TRBV6-6	TRBJ1-1	.	TRBD1	TGTGCCAGCATTTACGACAGGGCGGCTTTCTTT	CASIYDRAAFF
TRBV7-7	TRBJ1-2	once	TRBD1	TGTGCTAGCAGCGCCGGGACAGCTAACTATGGCTACACCTTC	CASSAGTANYGYTF
TRBV25-1	TRBJ1-2	.	.	TGTGCCAGCAGTGACTCAGAGAGGCTCTATGGCTACACCTTC	CASSDSERLYGYTF
TRBV30	TRBJ2-7	once	.	TGTGCCTGGACCCGAGGGGGACTACTTGGCTCCTACGAGCAGTACTTC	CAWTRGGLLGSYEQYF
TRBV9	TRBJ2-1	.	.	TGTGCCAGCAGCAGAGGGATTGGGAGCTCTTTGGGATACAATGAGCAGTTCTTC	CASSRGIGSSLGYNEQFF